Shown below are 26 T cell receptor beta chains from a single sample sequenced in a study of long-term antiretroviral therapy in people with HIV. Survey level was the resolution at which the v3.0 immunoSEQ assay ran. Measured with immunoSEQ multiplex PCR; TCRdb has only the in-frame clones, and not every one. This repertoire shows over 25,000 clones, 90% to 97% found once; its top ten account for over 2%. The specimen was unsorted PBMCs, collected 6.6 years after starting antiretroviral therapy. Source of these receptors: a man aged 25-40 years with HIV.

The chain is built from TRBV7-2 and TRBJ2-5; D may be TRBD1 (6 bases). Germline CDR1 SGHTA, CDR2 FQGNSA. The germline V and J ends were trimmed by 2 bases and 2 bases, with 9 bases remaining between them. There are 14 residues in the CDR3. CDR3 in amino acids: CASSLYGQQETQYF. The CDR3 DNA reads TGTGCCAGCAGCTTATATGGACAGCAAGAGACCCAGTACTTC.

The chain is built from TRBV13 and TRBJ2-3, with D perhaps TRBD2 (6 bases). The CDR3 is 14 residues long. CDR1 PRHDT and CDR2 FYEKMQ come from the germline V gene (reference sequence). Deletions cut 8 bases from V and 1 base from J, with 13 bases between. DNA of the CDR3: TGTGCCAGCGAGATCTGGGGGGGCACAGATACGCAGTATTTT. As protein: CASEIWGGTDTQYF.

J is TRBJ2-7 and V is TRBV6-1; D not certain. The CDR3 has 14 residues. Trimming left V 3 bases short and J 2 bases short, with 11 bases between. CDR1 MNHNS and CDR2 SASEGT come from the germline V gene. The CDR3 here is CASSEGTEPYEQYF. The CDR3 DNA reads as TGTGCCAGCAGTGAGGGAACAGAACCCTACGAGCAGTACTTC.

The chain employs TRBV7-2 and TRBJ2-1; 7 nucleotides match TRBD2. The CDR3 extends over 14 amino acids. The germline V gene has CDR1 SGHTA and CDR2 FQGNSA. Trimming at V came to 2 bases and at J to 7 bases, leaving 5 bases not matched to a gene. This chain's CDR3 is CASSLRRGWNEQFF. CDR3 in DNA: TGTGCCAGCAGCTTAAGGCGGGGGTGGAATGAGCAGTTCTTC.

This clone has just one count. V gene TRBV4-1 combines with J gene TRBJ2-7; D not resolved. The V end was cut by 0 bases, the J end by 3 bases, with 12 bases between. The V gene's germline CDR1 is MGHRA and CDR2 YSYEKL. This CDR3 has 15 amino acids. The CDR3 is CASSQEGAQVYEQYF. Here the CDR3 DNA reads TGCGCCAGCAGCCAAGAAGGAGCGCAGGTCTACGAGCAGTACTTC.

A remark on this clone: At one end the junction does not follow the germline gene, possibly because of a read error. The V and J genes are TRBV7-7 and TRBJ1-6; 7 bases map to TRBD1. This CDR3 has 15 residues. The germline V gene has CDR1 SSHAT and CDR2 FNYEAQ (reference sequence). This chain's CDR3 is CASSPDRVYNSPLHF. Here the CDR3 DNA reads TGTGCTAGCAGCCCAGACAGGGTTTATAATTCACCCCTCCACTTT.

DNA for the CDR3: TGTGCCATCAGCGACCGTGGACTAACAGATACGCAGTATTTT. Translated: CAISDRGLTDTQYF. J is TRBJ2-3 and V is TRBV10-3, with TRBD2 as a possible D gene (6 bases). Trimming took 6 bases from V and 3 from J, leaving 13 bases between them. The CDR3 runs 14 residues. The germline V gene has CDR1 ENHRY and CDR2 SYGVKD.

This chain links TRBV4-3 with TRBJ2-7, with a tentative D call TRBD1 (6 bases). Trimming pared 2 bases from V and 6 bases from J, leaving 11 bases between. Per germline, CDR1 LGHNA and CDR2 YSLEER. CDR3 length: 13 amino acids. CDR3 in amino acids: CASSQRPGVEQYF. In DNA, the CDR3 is TGCGCCAGCAGCCAACGCCCAGGGGTCGAGCAGTACTTC.

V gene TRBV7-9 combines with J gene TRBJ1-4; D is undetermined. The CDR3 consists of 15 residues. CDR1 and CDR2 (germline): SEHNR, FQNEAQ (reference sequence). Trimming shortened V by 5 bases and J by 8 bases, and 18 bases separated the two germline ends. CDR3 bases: TGTGCCAGCAGCCCCCGGGATTGGGGAAAGGAAAAACTGTTTTTT. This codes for CASSPRDWGKEKLFF.

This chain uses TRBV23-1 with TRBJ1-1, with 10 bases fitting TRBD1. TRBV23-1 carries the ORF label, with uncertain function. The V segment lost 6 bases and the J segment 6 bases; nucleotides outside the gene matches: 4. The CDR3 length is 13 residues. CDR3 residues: CASRGTGASEAFF. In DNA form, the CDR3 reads TGCGCCAGCAGGGGGACAGGGGCGTCTGAAGCTTTCTTT.

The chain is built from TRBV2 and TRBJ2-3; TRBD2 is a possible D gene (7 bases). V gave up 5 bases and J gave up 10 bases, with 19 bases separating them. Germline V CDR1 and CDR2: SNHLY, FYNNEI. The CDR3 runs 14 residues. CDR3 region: CASSYRGAIGAQYF. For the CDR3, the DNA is TGTGCCAGCAGTTATCGGGGGGCCATCGGCGCGCAGTATTTT.

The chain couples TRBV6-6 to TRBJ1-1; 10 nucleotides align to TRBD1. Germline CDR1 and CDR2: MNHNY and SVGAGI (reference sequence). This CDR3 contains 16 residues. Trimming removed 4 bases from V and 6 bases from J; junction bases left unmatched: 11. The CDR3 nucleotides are TGTGCCAGCAGTTCCCTCCACCCCGGGACAGGGGCTGAAGCTTTCTTT. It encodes CASSSLHPGTGAEAFF.

CDR3 coding DNA: TGCGCCAGCAGCCCTCAACGGACGGGGGACTGGTATGGCTACACCTTC. Protein sequence: CASSPQRTGDWYGYTF. This rearrangement joins TRBV4-3 to TRBJ1-2; D perhaps matches TRBD1 (5 bases). The germline gives CDR1 LGHNA, CDR2 YSLEER. Trimming took off 4 bases at V and 5 bases at J, with 20 bases between the two ends. The CDR3 has 16 amino acids.

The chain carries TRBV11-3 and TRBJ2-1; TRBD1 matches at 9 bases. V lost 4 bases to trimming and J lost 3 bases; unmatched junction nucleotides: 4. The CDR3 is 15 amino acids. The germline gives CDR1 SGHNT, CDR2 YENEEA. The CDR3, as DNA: TGTGCCAGCAGCTCCGGGACAGGGATCTACAATGAGCAGTTCTTC. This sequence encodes CASSSGTGIYNEQFF.

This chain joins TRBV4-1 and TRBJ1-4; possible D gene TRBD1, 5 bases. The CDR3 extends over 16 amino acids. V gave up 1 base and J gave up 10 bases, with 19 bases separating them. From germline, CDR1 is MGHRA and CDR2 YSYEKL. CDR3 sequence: CASSQVGGTPDPKLFF. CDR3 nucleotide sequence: TGCGCCAGCAGCCAAGTGGGCGGGACTCCCGATCCAAAACTGTTTTTT.

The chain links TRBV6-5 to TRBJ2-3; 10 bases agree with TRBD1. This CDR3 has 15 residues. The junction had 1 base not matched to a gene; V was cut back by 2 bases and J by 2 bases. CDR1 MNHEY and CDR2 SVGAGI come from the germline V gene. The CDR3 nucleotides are TGTGCCAGCAGTTACGGGACAGGGGTCACAGATACGCAGTATTTT. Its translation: CASSYGTGVTDTQYF.

The CDR3 DNA reads TGTGCCACCAGCGGAGGACTAGCGGACAATGAGCAGTTCTTC. Translating gives CATSGGLADNEQFF. J is TRBJ2-1 and V is TRBV15, with 10 bases fitting TRBD2. In germline, CDR1 is LNHNV, CDR2 YYDKDF (reference sequence). After removal of 5 bases from V and 5 bases from J, the junction contained 3 bases not matched to a gene. The CDR3 totals 14 residues.

CDR3 sequence (DNA): TGTGCCAGCAGTTTATCGGGGGGGGCGCAGGGCTACGAGCAGTACTTC. Residues: CASSLSGGAQGYEQYF. The V gene is TRBV27, the J gene TRBJ2-7; a possible D gene is TRBD2 (7 bases). From germline, CDR1 is MNHEY and CDR2 SMNVEV (reference sequence). CDR3 size: 16 residues. V was cut by 0 bases and J by 3 bases, with 15 bases left in between.

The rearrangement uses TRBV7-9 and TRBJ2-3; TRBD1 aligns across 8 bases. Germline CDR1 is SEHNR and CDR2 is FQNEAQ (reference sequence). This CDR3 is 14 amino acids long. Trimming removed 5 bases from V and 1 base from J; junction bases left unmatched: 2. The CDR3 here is CASSLQGGTDTQYF. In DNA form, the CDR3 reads TGTGCCAGCAGCCTACAGGGGGGCACAGATACGCAGTATTTT.

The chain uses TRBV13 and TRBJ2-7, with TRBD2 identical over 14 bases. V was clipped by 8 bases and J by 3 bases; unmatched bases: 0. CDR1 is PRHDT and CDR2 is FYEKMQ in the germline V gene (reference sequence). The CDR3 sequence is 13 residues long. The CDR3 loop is CASGTSGGYEQYF. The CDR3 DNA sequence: TGTGCCAGCGGGACTAGCGGGGGCTACGAGCAGTACTTC.

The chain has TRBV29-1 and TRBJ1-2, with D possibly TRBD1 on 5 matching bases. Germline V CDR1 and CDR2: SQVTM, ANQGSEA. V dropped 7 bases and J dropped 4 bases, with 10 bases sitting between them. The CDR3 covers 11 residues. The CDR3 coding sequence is TGCAGCGCACAGACAGTCTATGGCTACACCTTC. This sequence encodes CSAQTVYGYTF.

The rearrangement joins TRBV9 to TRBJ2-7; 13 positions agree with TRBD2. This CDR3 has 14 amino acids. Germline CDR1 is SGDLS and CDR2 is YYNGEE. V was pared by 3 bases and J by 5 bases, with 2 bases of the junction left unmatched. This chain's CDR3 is CASSAGTSGNEQYF. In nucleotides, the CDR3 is TGTGCCAGCAGCGCCGGGACTAGCGGGAACGAGCAGTACTTC.

CDR3 sequence (DNA): TGTGCCAGCAGCGTCACAGATGTGAACACTGAAGCTTTCTTT. Its translation is CASSVTDVNTEAFF. The rearrangement uses TRBV9 and TRBJ1-1; D unresolved. The CDR3 is 14 residues long. Germline CDR1 is SGDLS and CDR2 is YYNGEE. The V end lost 2 bases, the J end lost 0 bases, and 8 bases lay between the germline ends.

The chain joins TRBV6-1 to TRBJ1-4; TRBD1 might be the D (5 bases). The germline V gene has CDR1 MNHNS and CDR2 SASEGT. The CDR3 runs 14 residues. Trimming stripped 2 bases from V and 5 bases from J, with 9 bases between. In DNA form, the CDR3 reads TGTGCCAGCAGTGAAAATACAGGAAATGAAAAACTGTTTTTT. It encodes CASSENTGNEKLFF.

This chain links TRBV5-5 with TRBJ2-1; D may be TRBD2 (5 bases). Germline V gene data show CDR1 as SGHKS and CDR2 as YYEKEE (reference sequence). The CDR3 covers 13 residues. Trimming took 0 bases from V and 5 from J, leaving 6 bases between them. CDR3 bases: TGTGCCAGCAGCTTGGCCGGGGACAATGAGCAGTTCTTC. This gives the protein CASSLAGDNEQFF.

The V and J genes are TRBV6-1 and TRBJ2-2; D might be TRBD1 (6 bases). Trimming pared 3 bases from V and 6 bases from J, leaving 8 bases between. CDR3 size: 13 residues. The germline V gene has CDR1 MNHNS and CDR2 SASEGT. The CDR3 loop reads CASSETGSGELFF. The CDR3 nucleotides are TGTGCCAGCAGTGAGACAGGATCCGGGGAGCTGTTTTTT.